Described below is a single T cell receptor beta chain sequence and its context. Its antigen remains unknown. This sample was included in a study of spatial heterogeneity in lung cancer. Study-wide findings and caveats: Ubiquitous expanded tumor TCRs were observed in blood more at resection than follow-up.

Time point described: sample taken at primary tumor resection. TCRs were sequenced from unsorted whole RNA of tumor, nontumor lung or PBMC. TCRdb ran MiXCR on the 5' RACE reads and lists one entry per CDR3 protein. The data contain about 12,000 distinct CDR3 sequences, over 15% of them singletons. The CDR3 consists of 14 residues. Looked up from germline, CDR1 is LGHDT and CDR2 is YNNKEL (reference sequence). J lost 1 base, V lost 4 bases, and 2 bases had no gene match. The V gene is TRBV3-1, the J gene TRBJ2-3, with 7 bases that match TRBD2. The TCR originated in a male donor with early-stage non-small cell lung cancer. The sequencing used PBMCs, collected at surgery. CDR3 DNA: TGTGCCAGCAGCCGCGGGGGTCGCACAGATACGCAGTATTTT. Protein: CASSRGGRTDTQYF.